Given below is one T cell receptor (beta chain) in context. TCRdb fed the 5' RACE reads into MiXCR, producing one record per CDR3 protein. There are about 340,000 distinct CDR3 sequences in the sample; 10% to 15% occur only once, and around a fifth lies in the top ten. This CDR3 is built from 16 residues. CDR1 SGHRS and CDR2 YFSETQ come from the germline V gene. Germline trimming cut 0 bases from V and 5 bases from J; bases unmatched to any gene: 7. The data were obtained in a study of T-cell memory formation after mild COVID-19. This rearrangement joins TRBV5-1 to TRBJ2-2, with 7 bases lining up with TRBD1. Sequenced sample: PBMCs or a T cell subset sorted from them (not recorded which). The TCR comes from a man between 18 and 35 years old who had mild COVID-19 (a few samples of this study predate the infection). Cell type and time point are not known. The CDR3 protein is CASSLGQGVETGELFF. The CDR3 DNA reads as TGCGCCAGCAGCTTGGGACAGGGAGTCGAAACCGGGGAGCTGTTTTTT.